This entry is about one T cell receptor (beta chain). Its antigen is not known. The data belong to a study of T cell repertoires in cytomegalovirus infection. TCRdb processed the reads anew with MiXCR; each CDR3 protein has one entry. The sample lists approximately 71,000 distinct CDR3 sequences, 20% to 25% occurring once. V was clipped by 5 bases and J by 4 bases, with 15 bases between them. Per the germline V gene, CDR1 is SEHNR and CDR2 is FQNEAQ (reference sequence). This CDR3 spans 15 amino acids. The TCR sequence derives from a human donor in good health (CMV status not recorded). Some clones in this sample may be carry-over from other donors' samples. The rearrangement links TRBV7-9 to TRBJ1-5; tentatively, D is TRBD1 (5 bases). The sequenced sample was CD8+ T cells from cultured PBMCs, obtained from culture after CMV antigen stimulation. The CDR3 DNA is TGTGCCAGCAGCCCTAGGGGATTGGGAAATCAGCCCCAGCATTTT. Protein product: CASSPRGLGNQPQHF.